This passage covers 23 T cell receptor beta chains from one sample sequenced in a study of early T cells in non-severe SARS-CoV-2 infection. TCRdb itself ran the 5' RACE reads through MiXCR, one entry per CDR3 protein. The data show 30,000 to 45,000 distinct CDR3 sequences, nearly 10% seen once. The sample taken for sequencing was whole blood. The source of these receptors is an adult who was a healthcare worker with PCR-confirmed SARS-CoV-2 infection or an uninfected control (not recorded which).

This clonotype was detected many times. The genes are TRBV7-6 and TRBJ1-5; tentative D call: TRBD1 (6 bases). In germline, CDR1 is SGHVS, CDR2 FNYEAQ. With 4 bases removed from V and 6 bases from J, the gap between germline ends came to 10 bases. This CDR3 has 13 residues. The CDR3 sequence is CASSSQQGQPQHF. The CDR3 bases are TGTGCCAGCAGCTCCCAACAGGGTCAGCCCCAGCATTTT.

The table lists this clonotype with many counts. The V gene is TRBV12-3 or TRBV12-4, the J gene TRBJ1-2; 9 bases map to TRBD1. With V trimmed by 1 base and J by 2 bases, 5 bases remained unmatched. The CDR3 has 16 amino acids. The DNA for the CDR3 is TGTGCCAGCAGTTTAGGGGGGACAGGGATGAACTATGGCTACACCTTC. Amino acids: CASSLGGTGMNYGYTF.

This clonotype was seen a few times. The CDR3 DNA reads as TGTGCCAGCAGAAGGGCATCGGGAGGCTACACCTTC. It yields the protein CASRRASGGYTF. The chain uses TRBV12-3 or TRBV12-4 and TRBJ1-2; D is ambiguous. V was clipped by 6 bases and J by 8 bases, with 13 bases between them. This CDR3 has 12 amino acids.

V gene TRBV2 combines with J gene TRBJ2-2; D is perhaps TRBD1 or TRBD2 (5 bases each). Between the trimmed V and J ends, which lost 0 bases and 8 bases, there was a span of 13 bases. Germline V gene data show CDR1 as SNHLY and CDR2 as FYNNEI. CDR3 length: 15 amino acids. In DNA, the CDR3 is TGTGCCAGCAGTGAAGCATGGGGGAACCGAGGGGAGCTGTTTTTT. This encodes CASSEAWGNRGELFF.

This chain links TRBV3-1 with TRBJ1-2; D perhaps matches TRBD1 (5 bases). Per germline, CDR1 LGHDT and CDR2 YNNKEL (reference sequence). This CDR3 is built from 13 residues. V was pared by 3 bases and J by 7 bases, with 12 bases between. CDR3 DNA: TGTGCCAGCAGCCAGACGCAGGGAAGTGGCTACACCTTC. It codes for CASSQTQGSGYTF. Variable domain in full (rest from reference TRBV3-1 and TRBJ1-2): DTAVSQTPKYLVTQMGNDKSIKCEQNLGHDTMYWYKQDSKKFLKIMFSYNNKELIINETVPNRFSPKSPDKAHLNLHINSLELGDSAVYFCASSQTQGSGYTFGSGTRLTVV.

J is TRBJ2-1 and V is TRBV24-1; 7 nucleotides match TRBD1. Germline lookup yields CDR1 KGHDR and CDR2 SFDVKD. This CDR3 contains 14 residues. V was clipped by 5 bases and J by 12 bases; unmatched bases: 12. In DNA form, the CDR3 reads TGTGCCACCAGTGTTGGGACAGAGGTTTCGGGGCAGTTCTTC. This translates into CATSVGTEVSGQFF.

The sample holds many counts of this clonotype. The rearrangement joins TRBV6-6 to TRBJ2-7; no clear D gene. Germline V lookup: CDR1 MNHNY, CDR2 SVGAGI (reference sequence). V was pared by 0 bases and J by 4 bases, with 4 bases between. The CDR3 runs to 12 residues. The CDR3 bases are TGTGCCAGCAGTTACTCGAGGTACGAGCAGTACTTC. Protein product: CASSYSRYEQYF.

This clonotype occurred a few times. The rearrangement joins TRBV14 to TRBJ2-1; no reliable D call. The V end lost 0 bases, the J end lost 7 bases, and 4 bases lay between the germline ends. The CDR3 is 12 amino acids. Germline V gene data show CDR1 as SGHDN and CDR2 as FVKESK. CDR3 in amino acids: CASSQDRNEQFF. The CDR3 region has the DNA TGTGCCAGCAGCCAAGATCGGAATGAGCAGTTCTTC.

This clonotype was observed at least ten times. The chain has TRBV28 and TRBJ2-3, with no clear D. Germline loops: CDR1 MDHEN, CDR2 SYDVKM. This CDR3 spans 14 amino acids. The V and J ends lost 2 bases and 5 bases respectively, with 11 bases between them. The CDR3 coding sequence is TGTGCCAGCAGTTTAAACCCCCCGGGAGATACGCAGTATTTT. Translated: CASSLNPPGDTQYF. The variable domain in full, with the rest retrieved from reference TRBV28 and TRBJ2-3, is DVKVTQSSRYLVKRTGEKVFLECVQDMDHENMFWYRQDPGLGLRLIYFSYDVKMKEKGDIPEGYSVSREKKERFSLILESASTNQTSMYLCASSLNPPGDTQYFGPGTRLTVL.

This clonotype has more than one count but fewer than ten. V is TRBV15 and J is TRBJ1-4, with unresolved D. This CDR3 comprises 14 residues. Trimming removed 1 base at V and 4 bases at J, with 7 bases between. Germline CDR1 reads LNHNV; CDR2 reads YYDKDF (reference sequence). The CDR3 DNA follows: TGTGCCACCAGCAGAGGACGGATTAATGAAAAACTGTTTTTT. It codes for CATSRGRINEKLFF.

The sample holds many counts of this clonotype. The chain has TRBV5-5 and TRBJ1-4; TRBD1 might be the D (5 bases). This CDR3 spans 16 amino acids. Germline V gene data show CDR1 as SGHKS and CDR2 as YYEKEE (reference sequence). Trimming stripped 1 base from V and 8 bases from J, with 18 bases between. CDR3 loop: CASSLSGKGVAEKLFF. The DNA for the CDR3 is TGTGCCAGCAGCTTGTCCGGCAAAGGGGTAGCGGAAAAACTGTTTTTT.

This clonotype has a count of ten or more. V gene TRBV18 combines with J gene TRBJ1-6; D may be TRBD1 (6 bases). The germline gives CDR1 KGHSH, CDR2 LQKENI. This CDR3 has 16 amino acids. Trimming shortened V by 1 base and J by 7 bases, and 14 bases separated the two germline ends. The CDR3 region is CASSPLEKGGNSPLHF. DNA for the CDR3: TGTGCCAGCTCACCACTAGAAAAGGGGGGAAATTCACCCCTCCACTTT.

A few counts support this clonotype. The chain combines TRBV9 with TRBJ1-2; no firm D call. CDR1 and CDR2 from the germline V gene are SGDLS and YYNGEE. With 4 bases removed from V and 3 bases from J, the gap between germline ends came to 13 bases. The CDR3 runs 14 residues. CDR3 loop: CASSKDEAYYGYTF. The CDR3 bases are TGTGCCAGCAGCAAAGACGAGGCGTACTATGGCTACACCTTC.

This clonotype was observed at least ten times. The CDR3 reads CASSLHAGVLTDTQYF. In DNA, the CDR3 is TGTGCCAGTAGTCTCCATGCCGGGGTATTGACAGATACGCAGTATTTT. The chain has TRBV19 and TRBJ2-3; TRBD2 is a possible D gene (5 bases). The ends were cut back, 5 bases at V and 3 bases at J, with 18 bases in the middle. The CDR3 sequence is 16 residues long. CDR1 LNHDA and CDR2 SQIVND come from the germline V gene (reference sequence).

This chain joins TRBV29-1 and TRBJ1-1; D gene ambiguous. V lost 4 bases, J lost 5 bases, and 11 bases lay in between. The germline CDR1 and CDR2 sequences are SQVTM and ANQGSEA. This CDR3 spans 12 amino acids. CDR3 residues: CSVVEGSTEAFF. For the CDR3, the DNA is TGCAGCGTTGTCGAGGGTAGTACTGAAGCTTTCTTT.

This clonotype showed up many times. This chain connects TRBV7-2 to TRBJ2-7; D remains ambiguous. Looked up from germline, CDR1 is SGHTA and CDR2 is FQGNSA. V lost 3 bases and J 4 bases, leaving 13 bases between the germline ends. This CDR3 has 14 amino acids. The CDR3: CASSFPSGQYEQYF. The CDR3, as DNA: TGTGCCAGCAGCTTCCCCTCTGGGCAATACGAGCAGTACTTC.

This clonotype was detected many times. The rearrangement joins TRBV7-6 to TRBJ1-4; D might be TRBD1 (5 bases). CDR3 size: 17 residues. V lost 1 base and J lost 5, with 17 bases in between. The germline V gene has CDR1 SGHVS and CDR2 FNYEAQ. This CDR3 reads CASSLVGLRQPNEKLFF. The DNA of the CDR3 is TGTGCCAGCAGCTTAGTTGGGTTGAGACAGCCAAATGAAAAACTGTTTTTT.

In its sample, this clonotype was seen many times. The rearrangement links TRBV29-1 to TRBJ2-7; D is ambiguous. Between the trimmed V and J ends, which lost 4 bases and 0 bases, there was a span of 10 bases. CDR1 and CDR2 (germline): SQVTM, ANQGSEA. This CDR3 is built from 13 residues. This chain's CDR3 is CSVAQASSYEQYF. The CDR3 coding sequence is TGCAGCGTTGCCCAGGCTAGCTCCTACGAGCAGTACTTC.

The chain is built from TRBV5-1 and TRBJ2-7; no clear D. The CDR3 length is 12 residues. The V gene's germline CDR1 is SGHRS and CDR2 YFSETQ. The V and J ends lost 1 base and 3 bases respectively, with 5 bases between them. The CDR3 protein is CASSLQDYEQYF. The CDR3 DNA follows: TGCGCCAGCAGCTTGCAGGACTACGAGCAGTACTTC.

About this clonotype: The conserved phenylalanine or tryptophan is not found at the CDR3 terminus, so this likely reflects a read error. This chain uses TRBV10-3 with TRBJ2-3; D ambiguous. V lost 4 bases and J lost 2, with 16 bases in between. The CDR3 length is 16 residues. The germline V gene encodes CDR1 ENHRY and CDR2 SYGVKD. The CDR3 DNA sequence: TGTGCCATCAGTGCCGTCAGCATTCTCAACACAGATACGCAGTATTCT. Translated, it gives CAISAVSILNTDTQYS.

This clonotype was picked up many times. The chain combines TRBV5-5 with TRBJ2-5, with 9 bases identical to TRBD1. Trimming removed 3 bases from V and 1 base from J; junction bases left unmatched: 7. The CDR3 totals 16 residues. CDR1 is SGHKS and CDR2 is YYEKEE in the germline V gene (reference sequence). The CDR3, as DNA: TGTGCCAGCAGCTGGGCCGGGACAGGGTTCCAAGAGACCCAGTACTTC. It specifies CASSWAGTGFQETQYF. Combining the CDR3 with reference TRBV5-5 and TRBJ2-5 gives the whole variable domain DAGVTQSPTHLIKTRGQQVTLRCSPISGHKSVSWYQQVLGQGPQFIFQYYEKEERGRGNFPDRFSARQFPNYSSELNVNALLLGDSALYLCASSWAGTGFQETQYFGPGTRLLVL.

This clonotype was observed many times. The chain recombines TRBV7-8 with TRBJ1-1; no definite D call. Germline V gene data show CDR1 as SGHVS and CDR2 as FQNEAQ. Trimming stripped 7 bases from V and 0 bases from J, with 12 bases between. CDR3 length: 14 amino acids. The CDR3 reads CASKPGSMNTEAFF. The CDR3 bases are TGTGCCAGCAAGCCCGGGAGCATGAACACTGAAGCTTTCTTT.

This clonotype was counted between two and nine times. This sequence joins TRBV18 and TRBJ2-5; no clear D. The CDR3 is made up of 14 amino acids. Trimming stripped 2 bases from V and 2 bases from J, with 9 bases between. The germline V gene encodes CDR1 KGHSH and CDR2 LQKENI. The CDR3 region has the DNA TGTGCCAGCTCACCAGCGGAGCAGCAAGAGACCCAGTACTTC. This sequence encodes CASSPAEQQETQYF.